This T cell receptor (beta chain) was obtained from a study of blood T cells in healthy people across ages. Study conclusions and caveats: The fall in TCR beta diversity per million T cells was roughly linear with age.

Primers used in a second PCR of roughly 6 to 12 cycles were a sample-barcoded 5' primer and a J-beta primer mix. TCRdb used MiXCR to reprocess the 5' RACE reads, holding one entry per CDR3 protein. The sample carries 700,000 to 950,000 distinct CDR3 sequences, approximately 39% recorded once. This clonotype has ten or more counts. The antigen remains unidentified. Total RNA, at least 5 micrograms per sample, was extracted from PBMCs. This receptor was taken from a woman aged 60-75 years in good health. The material sequenced was blood.

For the CDR3, the DNA is TGTGCCAGCAGCCCGGGGAGAAATAATTCACCCCTCCACTTT. It yields the protein CASSPGRNNSPLHF. The chain links TRBV3-1 to TRBJ1-6; D is undetermined. Per the germline V gene, CDR1 is LGHDT and CDR2 is YNNKEL (reference sequence). There are 14 residues in the CDR3. Trimming took off 4 bases at V and 5 bases at J, with 9 bases between the two ends.